The present entry profiles one T cell receptor beta chain with its context. This clone turned up a few times. This receptor's antigen is unknown. No base quality values were provided; no much bigger clone lies one nucleotide off. Reading the germline V gene gives CDR1 KGHSH and CDR2 LQKENI. V loses 3 bases at its end and J loses 5 bases; junction bases beyond the gene matches: 15. The CDR3 runs 18 residues from the cysteine to the phenylalanine. CDR3 DNA only is kept here, 54 bases in frame from base 1. Each collaborating institution followed its own protocols to collect whole blood in K2EDTA tubes. For TCRbeta analysis, collaborator samples were shipped as frozen whole blood, as isolated PBMCs, or as DNA extracted from either sample type. This sample stems from a study of blood T cell repertoires in COVID-19 (dated by TCRdb to the early 2020s). Looking at the study overall: Samples from collaborators originated in the United States, Italy and Spain and spanned both the acute and convalescent phases of COVID-19. The material from the prospective study consisted of cDNA or gDNA derived from T cells, B-cell-depleted T cells, or PBMCs. The dataset comprised deeply sampled blood TCRbeta repertoires from subjects exposed to, actively infected with, or recovered from COVID-19. A freely available public database, intended as a resource for researchers studying the immune response to SARS-CoV-2, is where the repertoires were released. The samples were drawn from two sources: the first 160 participants of the ongoing ImmuneRACE study, and 1,000 to 1,500 subjects contributed by 6 global collaborators. Sample metadata almost always included a de-identified subject ID, COVID-19 status, age in years and sex. HLA class I and class II types, where available, came from metadata supplied by the sample provider rather than from assay-based typing.

TCRbeta CDR3 regions were amplified from genomic DNA using the immunoSEQ Assay, a bias-controlled multiplex PCR. Turning to the authors' computational methods: Within the assay, amplification of reference gene primers was used to estimate how many nucleated cells each sample contained. Sequence reads were collapsed and filtered to measure the absolute abundance of every unique TCRbeta CDR3 rearrangement. Productive Simpson clonality was computed per sample as the square root of Simpson's diversity index over productive rearrangements. TCRdb provides this immuneACCESS table in a form limited to in-frame rearrangements. Some clones are lacking; in checked studies, under half of them reflect an unresolved V gene, and why the rest are absent is not known. V, J and clone size reflect that table, while D and trimming were determined from the DNA. Present in this sample are approximately 210,000 clones, roughly 80% of which were seen just once. The biggest ten clones account for 5.1% of the sample.

The research as a whole found: The quantity of clinical and demographic metadata differed by source and by participant and was supplied without curation.

Sequenced sample: peripheral blood. The receptor was isolated from a human donor in a cohort sampled during active COVID-19. Rearrangement joined TRBV18 to TRBJ2-5, with 10 junctional bases fitting TRBD2. The DNA is TGTGCCAGCTCACCCCTCAGGGCTAGCGGGAGTCGGGTCGAGACCCAGTACTTC. It encodes CASSPLRASGSRVETQYF.